This entry lists 12 T cell receptor beta chains sequenced from one sample in a study of blood T cell repertoires in COVID-19. Assay used: immunoSEQ multiplex PCR; TCRdb lists only in-frame clones, some missing. There are about 250,000 clones in the sample; approximately 84% occur only once, and roughly 1.7% lies in the top ten. Sequencing was performed on PBMCs or T cells enriched from blood (not recorded which). Receptor source: a man between 35 and 55 years old who had recovered from COVID-19.

V and J are TRBV6-1 and TRBJ2-7; no clear D gene. The ends were cut back, 2 bases at V and 3 bases at J, with 2 bases in the middle. Germline-derived CDR1 and CDR2 are MNHNS and SASEGT. This CDR3 is built from 11 residues. Written as DNA, the CDR3 is TGTGCCAGCAGTGAACACTACGAGCAGTACTTC. Encoded protein: CASSEHYEQYF.

The gene calls are TRBV19 and TRBJ2-1; D gene uncertain. V was pared by 3 bases and J by 6 bases, with 12 bases between. The CDR3 contains 14 residues. Germline V gene lookup returns CDR1 LNHDA and CDR2 SQIVND (reference sequence). This CDR3 is CASSISGRFNEQFF. CDR3 nucleotide sequence: TGTGCCAGTAGTATCTCGGGTAGGTTCAATGAGCAGTTCTTC. Complete variable domain (other parts from reference TRBV19 and TRBJ2-1): DGGITQSPKYLFRKEGQNVTLSCEQNLNHDAMYWYRQDPGQGLRLIYYSQIVNDFQKGDIAEGYSVSREKKESFPLTVTSAQKNPTAFYLCASSISGRFNEQFFGPGTRLTVL.

The gene calls are TRBV7-8 and TRBJ1-3; a possible D gene is TRBD1 (6 bases). Between the trimmed V and J ends, which lost 2 bases and 2 bases, there was a span of 10 bases. The CDR3 spans 15 residues. Germline lookup yields CDR1 SGHVS and CDR2 FQNEAQ. The CDR3, as DNA: TGTGCCAGCAGCTTAACCACAGGGACTGGAAACACCATATATTTT. It codes for CASSLTTGTGNTIYF.

The chain joins TRBV6-5 to TRBJ2-1, with a possible D match to TRBD2 (6 bases). The CDR3 spans 15 residues. Germline-derived CDR1 and CDR2 are MNHEY and SVGAGI. Trimming pared 6 bases from V and 0 bases from J, leaving 12 bases between. DNA for the CDR3: TGTGCCAGCAGAGTGGACGGGAGCTCCTACAATGAGCAGTTCTTC. It encodes CASRVDGSSYNEQFF.

V gene TRBV5-4 combines with J gene TRBJ1-6, with D uncertain. V was trimmed by 0 bases and J by 6 bases, leaving 10 bases between them. The CDR3 extends over 15 amino acids. Germline lookup yields CDR1 SGHNT and CDR2 YYREEE (reference sequence). CDR3 bases: TGTGCCAGCAGCTTGGAAGAGGGAGTTAATTCACCCCTCCACTTT. This encodes CASSLEEGVNSPLHF.

The V call is TRBV3-1 (or the pseudogene TRBV3-2), the J call TRBJ2-3; 12 bases line up with TRBD2. This CDR3 is built from 16 residues. In germline, CDR1 is LGHDT, CDR2 YNNKEL (reference sequence). Trimming took 3 bases from V and 5 from J; bases not matched to a gene: 6. CDR3 bases: TGTGCCAGCAGCCATGGACTAGCGGGAACCGGAGATACGCAGTATTTT. It codes for CASSHGLAGTGDTQYF.

There are a few counts of this clone. J is TRBJ1-2 and V is TRBV7-2; D may be TRBD1 (6 bases). The CDR3 covers 15 residues. Trimming left V 8 bases short and J 4 bases short, with 20 bases between. Germline V gives CDR1 SGHTA, CDR2 FQGNSA. The CDR3 DNA reads as TGTGCCAGCGTATCAGATGGGGGCCGCACCTATGGCTACACCTTC. Protein product: CASVSDGGRTYGYTF.

This clone was counted between two and nine times. V and J are TRBV27 and TRBJ2-7, with a tentative D call TRBD1 (5 bases). Germline V lookup: CDR1 MNHEY, CDR2 SMNVEV (reference sequence). This CDR3 comprises 14 residues. V dropped 1 base and J dropped 5 bases, with 12 bases sitting between them. This CDR3 reads CASSLYAGLDEQYF. The CDR3 coding sequence is TGTGCCAGCAGTTTATATGCAGGGTTAGACGAGCAGTACTTC.

This chain uses TRBV15 with TRBJ1-5, with D perhaps TRBD1 (5 bases). The CDR3 runs to 15 residues. The V gene's germline CDR1 is LNHNV and CDR2 YYDKDF (reference sequence). V lost 2 bases, J lost 6 bases, and 14 bases lay in between. CDR3 amino acids: CATSRTAVGGQPQHF. CDR3 nucleotides: TGTGCCACCAGCAGAACAGCGGTGGGGGGTCAGCCCCAGCATTTT.

The chain recombines TRBV11-2 with TRBJ2-3; the D gene is possibly TRBD1 (6 bases). CDR1 is SGHAT and CDR2 is FQNNGV in the germline V gene. This CDR3 has 16 amino acids. The germline V and J ends were trimmed by 6 bases and 2 bases, with 18 bases remaining between them. The DNA of the CDR3 is TGTGCCAGCAGTGGGGGTCGGGGACAAGTCACAGATACGCAGTATTTT. It codes for CASSGGRGQVTDTQYF.

The chain links TRBV7-3 to TRBJ2-7; 7 nucleotides match TRBD1. Germline V lookup: CDR1 SGHTA, CDR2 FQGTGA. The CDR3 spans 15 residues. After removal of 2 bases from V and 2 bases from J, the junction contained 6 bases not matched to a gene. DNA of the CDR3: TGTGCCAGCAGCTTAGACGCGACAGGGACCTACGAGCAGTACTTC. This codes for CASSLDATGTYEQYF.

The rearrangement uses TRBV7-2 and TRBJ1-5; 7 bases are a match to TRBD1. The CDR3 loop spans 17 amino acids. The V gene end was trimmed by 1 base and the J gene end by 1 base; junction bases not matched to a gene: 7. Germline lookup yields CDR1 SGHTA and CDR2 FQGNSA. The CDR3 region is CASSLGVGRGSNQPQHF. The CDR3 DNA sequence: TGTGCCAGCAGCTTAGGAGTTGGCAGGGGGAGCAATCAGCCCCAGCATTTT.